The source of this TCR beta chain is a study of OX40 agonist ivuxolimab in advanced cancers. Study observations and caveats: The 0.1-3.0 mg/kg partial responders had among the lowest clonal expansion. Expanded clones were, on average, more numerous among CD8+ T cells than CD4+.

Of note for this clone: The antigen is not known.

The CDR3 contains 18 residues. The V segment lost 1 base and the J segment 4 bases; nucleotides outside the gene matches: 8. Germline assignment: CDR1 SEHNR and CDR2 FQNEAQ (reference sequence). Produced via immunoSEQ multiplex PCR; TCRdb's table is partial and in-frame only. The sample lists 50,000 or so clones, about three quarters occurring once. The rearrangement uses TRBV7-9 and TRBJ2-1, with TRBD2 identical over 12 bases. This sample comprised CD4+ or CD8+ T cells sorted from blood, obtained in a trial of the OX40 agonist ivuxolimab. The TCR was taken from an adult with an advanced solid tumor such as melanoma, head and neck, liver or kidney cancer. The CDR3, as DNA: TGTGCCAGCAGCTTAGGACTAGCGGGAGTCGCGAGATACAATGAGCAGTTCTTC. This encodes CASSLGLAGVARYNEQFF.